This T cell receptor beta chain was sequenced during a study of tumor and adjacent non-tumor tissue in lung cancer. Study-wide context: The cohort had about a dozen adenocarcinoma, a couple of squamous cell and 1 small cell patients. Patients were aged about 30 to 76, around ten men and about five women, stage I to III. Overall study findings and caveats: In normal lung, the top 100 clones were significantly more dominant than in tumor.

The library came from three nested PCR rounds adapted from ARM-PCR protocols. TCRdb reanalysed the multiplex PCR reads using MiXCR and keeps one entry per CDR3 protein. This sample has about 79,000 distinct CDR3 sequences; 55% to 75% occur once, and the top ten carry around 10%. This clonotype was recorded once. What it recognizes is unknown. Relative to the germline gene, one junction end is altered; a read error may explain this. The CDR3 length is 13 residues. Germline V lookup: CDR1 WSHSY, CDR2 SAAADI. This sample's RNA came from whole unsorted tissue. V and J are TRBV10-2 and TRBJ1-5; a weak D match, TRBD1 (5 bases). Sequencing was done on a sample of lung tumor tissue. The clonotype was recovered from a woman in her 40s with non-small cell lung cancer. In DNA form, the CDR3 reads TGCGCCAGCAAGGACATGGGGAATCAGCCCCAACATTTT. Protein: CASKDMGNQPQHF.